This TCR beta chain was observed in a study of T cell responses to AZD1222 COVID-19 vaccine. Study findings and constraints: Baseline serology detected seropositivity in only five to seven AZD1222 recipients.

Generated by immunoSEQ multiplex PCR, the TCRdb table keeps only in-frame clones and is missing some. In the table there are roughly 140,000 clones, about nine tenths of which are singletons. Points on this clone: Its specificity is unknown. The junction departs from germline at one end; a sequencing error may be responsible.

The CDR3 runs 13 residues. CDR1 and CDR2 from the germline V gene are MNHNS and SASEGT. This specimen was peripheral blood, taken on day 0 of AZD1222 vaccination. The TCR comes from an adult in good health. The J gene is TRBJ1-1, the V gene TRBV6-1; 7 bases are shared with TRBD1. In nucleotides, the CDR3 is TGTGCCAGCAGCGAAGACAGGGACACTGAAGCTTTCTTT. Translated: CASSEDRDTEAFF.